This note documents a single T cell receptor (beta chain) sequence. Its matching antigen is unknown. The data originate from a study of Graves' ophthalmopathy and Graves' hyperthyroidism. Fresh peripheral blood, about 9.3 ml, was the PBMC source. This CDR3 has 15 residues. Trimming removed 1 base from V and 0 bases from J, with 10 bases in between. The germline V gene encodes CDR1 LNHNV and CDR2 YYDKDF (reference sequence). The study, taken as a whole, reports: Ophthalmopathy and stable hyperthyroidism were discriminated by a 13-signature model, with over 85% sensitivity and approximately 81% specificity. Among thyroid clonotypes expanded above 0.001 frequency, most also appeared in blood. The model's ophthalmopathy progression predictions had around 64% sensitivity and less than 75% specificity.

Amplification of the TCR beta CDR3 regions used RNA transcripts (as template). HTBI primers were employed in first-round RT-PCR, then a second-round multiplex PCR followed. TCRdb passed the multiplex PCR reads through MiXCR, listing each CDR3 protein once. Found here are some 200,000 distinct CDR3 sequences, roughly 27% of them singletons; the top ten hold around 10%. The sequence came from a man aged 50 to 60 with Graves' ophthalmopathy. The chain links TRBV15 to TRBJ2-7, with unresolved D. The sample was peripheral blood. CDR3 loop: CATSRVPRSSYEQYF. The CDR3 DNA sequence: TGTGCCACCAGCAGAGTTCCAAGGAGCTCCTACGAGCAGTACTTC.